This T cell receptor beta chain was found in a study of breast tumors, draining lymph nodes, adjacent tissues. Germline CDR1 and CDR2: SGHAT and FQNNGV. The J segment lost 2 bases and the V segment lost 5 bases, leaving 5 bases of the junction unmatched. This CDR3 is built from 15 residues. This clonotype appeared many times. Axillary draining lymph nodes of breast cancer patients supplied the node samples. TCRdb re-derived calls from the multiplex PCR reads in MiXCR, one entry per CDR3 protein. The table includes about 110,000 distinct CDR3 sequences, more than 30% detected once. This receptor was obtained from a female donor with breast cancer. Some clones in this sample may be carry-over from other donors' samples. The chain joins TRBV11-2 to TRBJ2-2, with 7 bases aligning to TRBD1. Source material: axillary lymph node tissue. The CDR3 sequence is CASSDRDLNTGELFF. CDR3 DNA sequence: TGTGCCAGCAGCGACAGGGATTTAAACACCGGGGAGCTGTTTTTT.